A single sample is the source of the 14 T cell receptor beta chains below, sequenced in a study of shared clonotypes between healthy human individuals. This table comes from immunoSEQ multiplex PCR, and its TCRdb copy is limited to in-frame clones, with some not included. The table lists about 490,000 clones, roughly 85% of them singletons. Sequenced input: PBMCs. These receptors were taken from a woman aged 40 to 50 in good health. Some clones in this sample may be carry-over from other donors' samples.

This chain uses TRBV28 with TRBJ1-2, with a weak D call TRBD1 (6 bases). The germline gives CDR1 MDHEN, CDR2 SYDVKM. Trimming pared 5 bases from V and 5 bases from J, leaving 12 bases between. The CDR3 has 13 residues. The CDR3 protein is CASSPRDIYGYTF. The CDR3 DNA reads TGTGCCAGCAGTCCCCGGGACATTTATGGCTACACCTTC.

Concerning this clone: The sample has other DNA sequences that encode this CDR3 too. The V call is TRBV27, the J call TRBJ2-7; 10 positions match TRBD2. The V gene's germline CDR1 is MNHEY and CDR2 SMNVEV (reference sequence). V was pared by 2 bases and J by 3 bases, with 4 bases of the junction left unmatched. CDR3 length: 15 amino acids. The CDR3 coding sequence is TGTGCCAGCAGTTTAGGCCTAGCGGGAGACTACGAGCAGTACTTC. Residues: CASSLGLAGDYEQYF.

The chain carries TRBV7-2 and TRBJ2-7, with D possibly being TRBD1 or TRBD2 (5 bases each). Per the germline V gene, CDR1 is SGHTA and CDR2 is FQGNSA. The CDR3 sequence is 14 residues long. Trimming pared 6 bases from V and 0 bases from J, leaving 12 bases between. CDR3 loop: CASRPGTDSYEQYF. CDR3 bases: TGTGCCAGCAGACCCGGGACGGACTCCTACGAGCAGTACTTC.

The chain is built from TRBV4-2 and TRBJ2-5; TRBD1 agrees at 10 bases. V lost 0 bases and J lost 10; bases outside the gene matches: 8. The CDR3 sequence is 15 residues long. Germline V gene data show CDR1 as LGHNA and CDR2 as YNFKEQ. The CDR3 reads CASSQEGQGKTIQYF. Written as DNA, the CDR3 is TGTGCCAGCAGCCAAGAGGGACAGGGGAAGACCATCCAGTACTTC.

The V call is TRBV29-1, the J call TRBJ2-3, with D tentatively TRBD1 or TRBD2 (5 bases each). From germline, CDR1 is SQVTM and CDR2 ANQGSEA. This CDR3 has 14 residues. V lost 6 bases, J lost 3 bases, and 16 bases lay in between. The CDR3 coding sequence is TGCAGCGTCCCAGGTCAGGGAGATACAGATACGCAGTATTTT. Amino acids: CSVPGQGDTDTQYF.

V gene TRBV19 combines with J gene TRBJ1-5; weak D call: TRBD1 (6 bases). The germline CDR1 and CDR2 sequences are LNHDA and SQIVND (reference sequence). The CDR3 is 15 amino acids. V was shortened by 4 bases and J by 5 bases, with 15 bases between the two germline ends. This CDR3 reads CASSTQTGFHQPQHF. CDR3 sequence (DNA): TGTGCCAGTAGTACCCAGACAGGATTTCATCAGCCCCAGCATTTT.

The rearrangement joins TRBV28 to TRBJ2-7, with 7 nucleotides matching TRBD1. The CDR3 covers 15 residues. Germline-derived CDR1 and CDR2 are MDHEN and SYDVKM. V shed 5 bases and J 0 bases; nucleotides not matched to a gene: 7. The CDR3 spells CASSPGTAFSYEQYF. The CDR3, as DNA: TGTGCCAGCAGTCCCGGGACAGCCTTCTCCTACGAGCAGTACTTC.

This clone was counted once. The chain uses TRBV28 and TRBJ1-3; no firm D call. Trimming cost V 2 bases and J 4 bases, with 6 bases left between them. CDR1 MDHEN and CDR2 SYDVKM come from the germline V gene. The length of the CDR3 is 13 residues. The CDR3 DNA follows: TGTGCCAGCAGTTTAGCAGCCGGAAACACCATATATTTT. Protein: CASSLAAGNTIYF.

The chain has TRBV21-1 and TRBJ2-7. TRBV21-1 constitutes a pseudogene. The CDR3 has 13 amino acids. Here the CDR3 reads CASRVQRTYEQYF. The CDR3 DNA follows: TGTGCCAGCAGGGTACAGCGAACCTACGAGCAGTACTTC.

CDR3 sequence: CASSEASPYEQYF. In DNA, the CDR3 is TGTGCCAGCAGTGAGGCTAGCCCCTACGAGCAGTACTTC. The chain links TRBV6-1 to TRBJ2-7, with D possibly being TRBD2 (5 bases). This CDR3 has 13 residues. V was clipped by 3 bases and J by 2 bases, with 8 bases between them. CDR1 and CDR2 from the germline V gene are MNHNS and SASEGT.

As for this clone: With a far larger clone one base away, a read error is the likely cause. Distinct nucleotide sequences in the sample also encode this CDR3. The rearrangement uses TRBV30 and TRBJ2-1; 8 bases align to TRBD1. The length of the CDR3 is 14 residues. Germline V lookup: CDR1 GTSNPN, CDR2 SVGIG (reference sequence). In nucleotides, the CDR3 is TGTGCAGGCTTACGACAGGGGTCTTACAATGAGCAGTTCTTC. Amino acids: CAGLRQGSYNEQFF.

This rearrangement joins TRBV7-9 to TRBJ1-5; D may be TRBD1 (5 bases). Germline assignment: CDR1 SEHNR and CDR2 FQNEAQ (reference sequence). The CDR3 spans 14 residues. The V and J ends lost 1 base and 7 bases respectively, with 11 bases between them. This CDR3 reads CASSLGGGRQPQHF. The DNA for the CDR3 is TGTGCCAGCAGCTTAGGTGGGGGTCGCCAGCCCCAGCATTTT.

This clone was recorded only once. This rearrangement joins TRBV5-8 to TRBJ2-7, with 10 bases fitting TRBD2. V was pared by 5 bases and J by 5 bases, with 16 bases of the junction left unmatched. From germline, CDR1 is SGHTS and CDR2 YDEGEE. CDR3 length: 17 residues. The CDR3 is CASSLTLSGRARNEQYF. Here the CDR3 DNA reads TGTGCCAGCAGTCTGACTTTAAGCGGGAGGGCCAGGAACGAGCAGTACTTC.

The chain recombines TRBV28 with TRBJ2-1; TRBD1 might be the D (5 bases). CDR1 and CDR2 (germline): MDHEN, SYDVKM. The CDR3 covers 12 residues. V was trimmed by 11 bases and J by 15 bases, leaving 23 bases between them. The CDR3 DNA follows: TGTGCCGGGTCGAAGCTGGGGCCACGACTGTTCTTC. Protein sequence: CAGSKLGPRLFF. The full variable domain, completed using reference TRBV28 and TRBJ2-1, is DVKVTQSSRYLVKRTGEKVFLECVQDMDHENMFWYRQDPGLGLRLIYFSYDVKMKEKGDIPEGYSVSREKKERFSLILESASTNQTSMYLCAGSKLGPRLFFGPGTRLTVL.